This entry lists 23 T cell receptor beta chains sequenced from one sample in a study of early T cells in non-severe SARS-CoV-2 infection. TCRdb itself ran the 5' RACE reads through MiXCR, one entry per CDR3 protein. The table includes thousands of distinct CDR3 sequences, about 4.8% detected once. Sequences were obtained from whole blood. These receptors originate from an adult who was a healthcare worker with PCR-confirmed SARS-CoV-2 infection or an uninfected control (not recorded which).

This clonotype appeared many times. The CDR3 DNA reads as TGTGCCATCAGTGACCGTCTGGGGGGGGGGAGCGAGCAGTACTTC. Translated, it gives CAISDRLGGGSEQYF. The V call is TRBV10-3, the J call TRBJ2-7; TRBD2 matches 7 bases. The CDR3 length is 15 residues. V lost 3 bases, J lost 6 bases, and 11 bases stayed unmatched. CDR1 ENHRY and CDR2 SYGVKD come from the germline V gene.

In nucleotides, the CDR3 is TGTGCCAGCAGCTCCCGGACTTATGGCTACACCTTC. Its translation: CASSSRTYGYTF. This chain uses TRBV7-2 with TRBJ1-2; D unresolved. This CDR3 comprises 12 residues. Germline lookup yields CDR1 SGHTA and CDR2 FQGNSA. Trimming shortened V by 4 bases and J by 5 bases, and 8 bases separated the two germline ends.

The CDR3 DNA is TGTGCCAGCAGCGTAGGACAGATTAACGCCTATGGCTACACCTTC. It yields the protein CASSVGQINAYGYTF. The chain couples TRBV9 to TRBJ1-2, with D maybe TRBD1 (5 bases). This CDR3 comprises 15 residues. V was clipped by 0 bases and J by 4 bases, with 13 bases between them. Germline V gene sequence: CDR1 SGDLS, CDR2 YYNGEE.

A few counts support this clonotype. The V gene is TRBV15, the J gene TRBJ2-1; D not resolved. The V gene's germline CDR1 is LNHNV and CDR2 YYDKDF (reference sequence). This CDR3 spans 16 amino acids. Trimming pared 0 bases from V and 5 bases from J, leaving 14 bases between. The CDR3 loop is CATSRDPLVPHNEQFF. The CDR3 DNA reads TGTGCCACCAGCAGAGATCCACTCGTCCCCCACAATGAGCAGTTCTTC.

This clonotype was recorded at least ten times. The CDR3 DNA is TGCAGTGCTAGAGATGGTATCGGCTGGCTACCAGATACGCAGTATTTT. This codes for CSARDGIGWLPDTQYF. This sequence joins TRBV20-1 and TRBJ2-3, with D hard to call. This CDR3 spans 16 amino acids. Between the trimmed V and J ends, which lost 0 bases and 4 bases, there was a span of 17 bases. The germline V gene encodes CDR1 DFQATT and CDR2 SNEGSKA (reference sequence).

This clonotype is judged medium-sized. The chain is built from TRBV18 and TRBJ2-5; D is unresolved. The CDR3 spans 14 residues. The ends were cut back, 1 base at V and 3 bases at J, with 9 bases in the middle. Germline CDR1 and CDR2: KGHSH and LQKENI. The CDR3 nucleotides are TGTGCCAGCTCACCACAGAAAGGAAAAGAGACCCAGTACTTC. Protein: CASSPQKGKETQYF.

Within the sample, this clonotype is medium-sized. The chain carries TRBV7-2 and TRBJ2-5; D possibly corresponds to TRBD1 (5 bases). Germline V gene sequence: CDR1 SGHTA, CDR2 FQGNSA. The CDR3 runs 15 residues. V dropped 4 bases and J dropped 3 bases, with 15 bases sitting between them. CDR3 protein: CASSSPQGTKETQYF. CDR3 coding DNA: TGTGCCAGCAGCTCCCCGCAGGGAACGAAAGAGACCCAGTACTTC.

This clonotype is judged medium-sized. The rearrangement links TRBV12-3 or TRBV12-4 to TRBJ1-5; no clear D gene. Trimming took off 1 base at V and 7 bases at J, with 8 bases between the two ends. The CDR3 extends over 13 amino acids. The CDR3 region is CASSLGGKQPQHF. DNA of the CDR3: TGTGCCAGCAGTTTAGGTGGGAAGCAGCCCCAGCATTTT.

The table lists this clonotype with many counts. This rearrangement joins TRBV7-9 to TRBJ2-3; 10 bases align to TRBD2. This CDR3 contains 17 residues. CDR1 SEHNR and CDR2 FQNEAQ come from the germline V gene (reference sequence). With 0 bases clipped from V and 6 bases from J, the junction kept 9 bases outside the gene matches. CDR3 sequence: CASSLARKREGPDTQYF. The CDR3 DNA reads TGTGCCAGCAGCTTAGCGAGAAAGCGGGAGGGCCCGGATACGCAGTATTTT.

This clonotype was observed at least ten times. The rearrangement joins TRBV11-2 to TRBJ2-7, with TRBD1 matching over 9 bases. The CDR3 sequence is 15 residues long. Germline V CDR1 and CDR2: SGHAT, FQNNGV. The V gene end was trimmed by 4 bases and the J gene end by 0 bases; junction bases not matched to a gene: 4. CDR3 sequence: CASSWGQGSSYEQYF. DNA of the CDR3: TGTGCCAGCAGCTGGGGACAGGGAAGCTCCTACGAGCAGTACTTC.

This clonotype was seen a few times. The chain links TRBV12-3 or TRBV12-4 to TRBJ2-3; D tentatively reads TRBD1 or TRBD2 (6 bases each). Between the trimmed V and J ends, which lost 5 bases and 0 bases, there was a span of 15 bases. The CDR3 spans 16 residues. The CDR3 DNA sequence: TGTGCCAGCAGTCAAACAGGGAGGACTAGCACAGATACGCAGTATTTT. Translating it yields CASSQTGRTSTDTQYF.

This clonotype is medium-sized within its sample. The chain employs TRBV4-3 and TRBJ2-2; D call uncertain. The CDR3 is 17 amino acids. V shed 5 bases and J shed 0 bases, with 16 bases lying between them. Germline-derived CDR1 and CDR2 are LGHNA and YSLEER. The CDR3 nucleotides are TGCGCCAGCAGCGTCGGTTATGAGCATGCGAACACCGGGGAGCTGTTTTTT. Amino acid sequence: CASSVGYEHANTGELFF.

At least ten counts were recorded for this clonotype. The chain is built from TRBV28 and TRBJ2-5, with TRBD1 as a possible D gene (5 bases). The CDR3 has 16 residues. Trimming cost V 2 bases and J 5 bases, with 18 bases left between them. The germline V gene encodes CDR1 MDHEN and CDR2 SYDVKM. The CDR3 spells CASSLGGQGFWETQYF. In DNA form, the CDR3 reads TGTGCCAGCAGTTTAGGCGGCCAGGGTTTTTGGGAGACCCAGTACTTC.

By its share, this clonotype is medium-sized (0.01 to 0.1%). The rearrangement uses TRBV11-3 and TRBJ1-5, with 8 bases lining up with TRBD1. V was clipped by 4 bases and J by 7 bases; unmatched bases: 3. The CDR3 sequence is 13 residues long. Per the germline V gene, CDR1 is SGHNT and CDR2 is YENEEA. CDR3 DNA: TGTGCCAGCAGCTCCCGGACAGGGCAGCCCCAGCATTTT. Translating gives CASSSRTGQPQHF.

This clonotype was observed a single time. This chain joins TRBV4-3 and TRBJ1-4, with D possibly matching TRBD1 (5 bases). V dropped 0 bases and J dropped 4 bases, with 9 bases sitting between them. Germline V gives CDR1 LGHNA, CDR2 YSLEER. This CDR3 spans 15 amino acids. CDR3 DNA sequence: TGCGCCAGCAGCCAAGAGGGGCCGAGTAATGAAAAACTGTTTTTT. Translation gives CASSQEGPSNEKLFF.

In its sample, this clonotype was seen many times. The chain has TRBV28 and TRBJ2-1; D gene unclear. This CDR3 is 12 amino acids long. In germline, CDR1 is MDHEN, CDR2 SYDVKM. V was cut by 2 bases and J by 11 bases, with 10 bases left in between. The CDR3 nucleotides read TGTGCCAGCAGTTTAAAGTCGAAGAAGCAGTTCTTC. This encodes CASSLKSKKQFF. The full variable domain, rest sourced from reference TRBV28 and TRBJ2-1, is DVKVTQSSRYLVKRTGEKVFLECVQDMDHENMFWYRQDPGLGLRLIYFSYDVKMKEKGDIPEGYSVSREKKERFSLILESASTNQTSMYLCASSLKSKKQFFGPGTRLTVL.

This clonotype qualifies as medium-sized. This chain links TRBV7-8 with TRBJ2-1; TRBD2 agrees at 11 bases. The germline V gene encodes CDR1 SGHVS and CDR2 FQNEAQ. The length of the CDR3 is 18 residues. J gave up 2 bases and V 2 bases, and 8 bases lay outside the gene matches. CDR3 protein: CASSLSRETSGTYNEQFF. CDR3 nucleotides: TGTGCCAGCAGCTTAAGTAGGGAGACTAGCGGGACCTACAATGAGCAGTTCTTC.

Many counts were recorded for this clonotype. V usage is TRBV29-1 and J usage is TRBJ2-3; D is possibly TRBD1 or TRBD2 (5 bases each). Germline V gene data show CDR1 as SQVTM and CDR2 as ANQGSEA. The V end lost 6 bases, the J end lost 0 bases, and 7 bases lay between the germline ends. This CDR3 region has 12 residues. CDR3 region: CSVGASTDTQYF. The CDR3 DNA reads TGCAGCGTCGGGGCTAGCACAGATACGCAGTATTTT.

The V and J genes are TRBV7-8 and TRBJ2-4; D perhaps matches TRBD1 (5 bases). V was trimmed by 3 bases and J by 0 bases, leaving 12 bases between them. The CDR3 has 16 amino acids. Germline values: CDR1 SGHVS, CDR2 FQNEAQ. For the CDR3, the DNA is TGTGCCAGCAGCTTCGACAGTTTCAGAGCCAAAAACATTCAGTACTTC. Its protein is CASSFDSFRAKNIQYF.

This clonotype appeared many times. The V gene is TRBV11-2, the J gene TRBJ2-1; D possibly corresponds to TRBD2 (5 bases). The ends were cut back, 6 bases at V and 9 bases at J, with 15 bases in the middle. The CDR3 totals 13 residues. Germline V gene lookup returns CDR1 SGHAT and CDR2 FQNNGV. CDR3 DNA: TGTGCCAGCAGGGAACTAGGAGTTGGTGAGCAGTTCTTC. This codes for CASRELGVGEQFF.

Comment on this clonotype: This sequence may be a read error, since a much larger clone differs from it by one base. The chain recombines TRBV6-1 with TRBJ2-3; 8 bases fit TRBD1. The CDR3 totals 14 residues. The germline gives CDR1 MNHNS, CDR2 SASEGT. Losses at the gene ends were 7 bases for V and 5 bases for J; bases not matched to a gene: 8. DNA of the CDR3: TGTGCCAGCACCCTTAGGACAGGGATAGATACGCAGTATTTT. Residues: CASTLRTGIDTQYF.

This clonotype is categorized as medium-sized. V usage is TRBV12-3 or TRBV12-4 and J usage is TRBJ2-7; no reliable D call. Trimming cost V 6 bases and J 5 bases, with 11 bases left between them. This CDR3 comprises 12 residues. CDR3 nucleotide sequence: TGTGCCAGCAGCCACTCTGGCGACGAGCAGTACGTC. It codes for CASSHSGDEQYV.

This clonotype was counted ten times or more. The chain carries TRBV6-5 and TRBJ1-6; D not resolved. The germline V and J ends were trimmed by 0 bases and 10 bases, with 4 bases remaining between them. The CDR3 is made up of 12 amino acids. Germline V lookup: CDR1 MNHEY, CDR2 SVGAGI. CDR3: CASSYSNSPLHF. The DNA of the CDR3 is TGTGCCAGCAGTTACTCGAACTCACCCCTCCACTTT.